The next 17 T cell receptor beta chains were all read from a single sample in a study of T cells in Graves' hyperthyroidism and ophthalmopathy. Amplified TCR beta CDR3 regions came from RNA transcripts. Researchers ran a first-round RT-PCR on the TCR CDR3 using the HTBI primer set. TCRdb reprocessed the multiplex PCR reads with MiXCR, giving one entry per CDR3 protein. The table has about 420,000 distinct CDR3 sequences, around a sixth seen once. Sequencing was done on a sample of blood. The receptor set was obtained from a woman aged 18-29 years with Graves' hyperthyroidism.

Ten or more counts support this clonotype. The chain carries TRBV27 and TRBJ1-2; possibly TRBD1 for D (6 bases). Germline loops: CDR1 MNHEY, CDR2 SMNVEV (reference sequence). This CDR3 has 13 amino acids. V shed 6 bases and J shed 2 bases, with 10 bases lying between them. The CDR3 loop reads CASRIGTNYGYTF. CDR3 coding DNA: TGTGCCAGCAGGATCGGGACAAACTATGGCTACACCTTC.

On this clonotype itself: A single base separates this from a much larger clone, so it may be a read error. This chain connects TRBV5-1 to TRBJ1-3; possible D gene TRBD1, 5 bases. CDR1 is SGHRS, CDR2 YFSETQ, per germline. The CDR3 is made up of 14 amino acids. CDR3 DNA: TGCGCCAGCAGCCGAGACAGCTCTGGAAACACCTTATATTTT. Encoded protein: CASSRDSSGNTLYF.

This clonotype has ten or more counts. This chain uses TRBV7-9 with TRBJ1-4; tentatively, D is TRBD1 (5 bases). This CDR3 region has 16 residues. Deletions cut 3 bases from V and 0 bases from J, with 11 bases between. Germline-derived CDR1 and CDR2 are SEHNR and FQNEAQ (reference sequence). CDR3 region: CASSFLRGTTNEKLFF. The CDR3 region has the DNA TGTGCCAGCAGCTTCCTCCGGGGGACAACTAATGAAAAACTGTTTTTT.

This clonotype was counted many times. This chain uses TRBV28 with TRBJ1-4; D ambiguous. In germline, CDR1 is MDHEN, CDR2 SYDVKM. The CDR3 totals 13 residues. The germline V and J ends were trimmed by 2 bases and 8 bases, with 9 bases remaining between them. The CDR3 sequence: CASSLQAGEKLFF. CDR3 coding DNA: TGTGCCAGCAGTTTACAGGCGGGGGAAAAACTGTTTTTT.

This clonotype was picked up many times. The rearrangement joins TRBV6-1 to TRBJ1-5; tentatively, D is TRBD1 (6 bases). This CDR3 region has 13 residues. Germline CDR1 is MNHNS and CDR2 is SASEGT. V dropped 5 bases and J dropped 7 bases, with 12 bases sitting between them. Written as DNA, the CDR3 is TGTGCCAGCAGTACGGAAGGGGGGCAGCCCCAGCATTTT. This codes for CASSTEGGQPQHF.

This clonotype was seen a handful of times. The genes are TRBV6-1 and TRBJ2-1; 9 positions agree with TRBD2. The ends lost 6 bases at V and 15 bases at J; junction bases unmatched: 6. CDR1 is MNHNS, CDR2 SASEGT, per germline. The CDR3 is made up of 11 amino acids. CDR3 sequence (DNA): TGTGCCAGCAGCCCGACTAGCGGTCGGTTCTTC. Translation: CASSPTSGRFF.

In this sample, this clonotype turned up many times. The chain's CDR3 is CASSPGGGSKNEQFF. The CDR3 DNA reads TGTGCCAGCAGCCCCGGGGGGGGCAGTAAAAATGAGCAGTTCTTC. The genes are TRBV7-3 and TRBJ2-1; 8 positions match TRBD2. This CDR3 is built from 15 residues. V trimming: 5 bases; J trimming: 7 bases; junction bases outside the gene matches: 10. CDR1 and CDR2 (germline): SGHTA, FQGTGA. Filled out from reference TRBV7-3 and TRBJ2-1, the complete variable domain reads GAGVSQTPSNKVTEKGKYVELRCDPISGHTALYWYRQSLGQGPEFLIYFQGTGAADDSGLPNDRFFAVRPEGSVSTLKIQRTERGDSAVYLCASSPGGGSKNEQFFGPGTRLTVL.

This clonotype was seen many times. The chain has TRBV20-1 and TRBJ1-1, with a possible D match to TRBD1 (6 bases). Trimming cost V 0 bases and J 5 bases, with 16 bases left between them. CDR1 DFQATT and CDR2 SNEGSKA come from the germline V gene (reference sequence). The CDR3 is 15 amino acids. The CDR3 here is CSARDGRGRGTEAFF. The CDR3 DNA reads as TGCAGTGCTAGAGATGGGCGGGGGCGCGGTACTGAAGCTTTCTTT.

The chain is built from TRBV19 and TRBJ1-5; D is unclear. Germline loops: CDR1 LNHDA, CDR2 SQIVND (reference sequence). Trimming pared 4 bases from V and 4 bases from J, leaving 8 bases between. The CDR3 covers 13 residues. CDR3 residues: CASSRDDNQPQHF. Written as DNA, the CDR3 is TGTGCCAGTAGTAGGGATGATAATCAGCCCCAGCATTTT.

There are many counts of this clonotype. The chain links TRBV4-1 to TRBJ1-6; D is uncertain. The CDR3 has 15 amino acids. CDR1 is MGHRA, CDR2 YSYEKL, per germline. V lost 2 bases and J 8 bases, leaving 13 bases between the germline ends. The CDR3 nucleotides read TGCGCCAGCAGCCAATATACCGGCGCCTATTCACCCCTCCACTTT. The encoded protein is CASSQYTGAYSPLHF.

This clonotype has a count of ten or more. The V call is TRBV10-3, the J call TRBJ2-5; 7 bases map to TRBD1. V lost 3 bases, J lost 4 bases, and 8 bases stayed unmatched. The V gene's germline CDR1 is ENHRY and CDR2 SYGVKD. This CDR3 is 15 amino acids long. The CDR3 loop is CAISDSAQGRETQYF. The CDR3 DNA follows: TGTGCCATCAGTGACTCCGCACAGGGGAGAGAGACCCAGTACTTC.

This clonotype was seen at least ten times. The chain combines TRBV7-9 with TRBJ1-2; D possibly corresponds to TRBD1 (5 bases). Trimming removed 5 bases from V and 5 bases from J, with 12 bases in between. Germline V gene lookup returns CDR1 SEHNR and CDR2 FQNEAQ (reference sequence). The CDR3 sequence is 13 residues long. This CDR3 is CASSLGPGYGYTF. CDR3 bases: TGTGCCAGCAGCCTGGGGCCGGGATATGGCTACACCTTC.

This clonotype was counted many times. The chain carries TRBV28 and TRBJ1-2; no firm D call. The CDR3 consists of 13 residues. Germline assignment: CDR1 MDHEN and CDR2 SYDVKM. The V gene lost 6 bases and the J gene lost 4 bases, with 12 bases spanning the gap. CDR3 residues: CASRLGMPYGYTF. In nucleotides, the CDR3 is TGTGCCAGCAGACTAGGGATGCCCTATGGCTACACCTTC.

This clonotype was seen a handful of times. This chain links TRBV28 with TRBJ1-2, with a possible D match to TRBD1 (6 bases). The CDR3 is made up of 17 amino acids. Trimming shortened V by 3 bases and J by 2 bases, and 19 bases separated the two germline ends. Germline CDR1 and CDR2: MDHEN and SYDVKM. CDR3 DNA sequence: TGTGCCAGCAGTTTGGGAACGGACAGCGGCAGGAACTATGGCTACACCTTC. This translates into CASSLGTDSGRNYGYTF.

This clonotype was seen more than once but under ten times. Compared with germline, one end of the junction differs, possibly owing to a read error. The chain combines TRBV6-1 with TRBJ1-3; TRBD1 is a possible D gene (5 bases). The CDR3 consists of 14 residues. The germline CDR1 and CDR2 sequences are MNHNS and SASEGT. The CDR3 loop reads CASSGGGERNTMYF. The CDR3 DNA reads as TGTGCCAGCAGTGGCGGAGGGGAACGAAACACCATGTATTTT.

This clonotype came up many times. The rearrangement joins TRBV10-2 to TRBJ2-7, with 10 nucleotides matching TRBD2. Germline CDR1 reads WSHSY; CDR2 reads SAAADI. Losses at the gene ends were 3 bases for V and 3 bases for J; bases not matched to a gene: 8. The CDR3 runs to 16 residues. CDR3 nucleotide sequence: TGCGCCAGCAGTGAATCTAGCGGGAGCTGGGGCTACGAGCAGTACTTC. It specifies CASSESSGSWGYEQYF.

This clonotype was seen many times. The chain joins TRBV5-1 to TRBJ2-2, with D possibly being TRBD1 or TRBD2 (6 bases each). The germline V and J ends were trimmed by 1 base and 5 bases, with 15 bases remaining between them. The CDR3 consists of 16 residues. The germline gives CDR1 SGHRS, CDR2 YFSETQ. CDR3 sequence: CASSLTFLGGTGELFF. CDR3 in DNA: TGCGCCAGCAGCTTGACCTTCCTAGGGGGGACCGGGGAGCTGTTTTTT. The variable domain in full, completed from reference TRBV5-1 and TRBJ2-2, reads KAGVTQTPRYLIKTRGQQVTLSCSPISGHRSVSWYQQTPGQGLQFLFEYFSETQRNKGNFPGRFSGRQFSNSRSEMNVSTLELGDSALYLCASSLTFLGGTGELFFGEGSRLTVL.